The source of this T cell receptor beta chain is a study of shared clonotypes between healthy human individuals. Findings and limits, study-wide: Read depth was anticipated to influence clonotype sharing among donors.

The table came from immunoSEQ multiplex PCR; TCRdb's copy has only in-frame clones and leaves some out. Found here are some 740,000 clones, 80% to 95% of them singletons; the top ten hold 24%. It was CD45RO-negative cells, positively selected for CCR7, that made up naive CD8 cells, with terminally differentiated effector memory CD45RA+ cells excluded. Turning to this clone: What it recognizes is unknown.

Trimming took off 6 bases at V and 0 bases at J, with 5 bases between the two ends. The CDR3 spans 13 residues. Germline-derived CDR1 and CDR2 are LNHDA and SQIVND (reference sequence). The sample consisted of naive CD8+ T cells sorted from blood. This receptor was taken from a man under 40 in good health. The chain is built from TRBV19 and TRBJ1-4; no firm D call. CDR3 nucleotides: TGTGCCAGTAGGGCGTCAACTAATGAAAAACTGTTTTTT. It is translated as CASRASTNEKLFF.